The rows below give T cell receptor beta chains drawn from one sample of a study of CD8 T cells in ankylosing spondylitis. TCRdb reprocessed the 5' RACE reads with MiXCR, giving one entry per CDR3 protein. The sample includes around 220,000 distinct CDR3 sequences, about 16% seen only once; the top ten take approximately 42%. The specimen was blood, either unsorted or a sorted T cell fraction (not recorded which). The receptors were gathered from a male donor with ankylosing spondylitis. Both conserved end residues are part of each CDR3. Each record gives: CDR3 DNA, CDR3 protein, V gene, CDR3 length, clone size, D gene, J gene. A D gene is named only where the DNA matches it firmly. Only some rows state a clone size, as once, few, many or a class for expanded clones.

CDR3nt: TGTGCCAGCAGCCAAGAAGGTCGGACGATCGGCGAGCAGTACTTC
CDR3aa: CASSQEGRTIGEQYF
v_gene: TRBV4-2
len: 15
abundance: NA
d_gene: NA
j_gene: TRBJ2-7

CDR3nt: TGTGCCACCAGTGACTCCGGACAGAGCTACGAGCAGTACTTC
CDR3aa: CATSDSGQSYEQYF
v_gene: TRBV24-1
len: 14
abundance: NA
d_gene: NA
j_gene: TRBJ2-7

CDR3nt: TGCAGTGCTAGAGATTGGCGCCGGGCCTACGAGCAGTACTTC
CDR3aa: CSARDWRRAYEQYF
v_gene: TRBV20-1
len: 14
abundance: few
d_gene: NA
j_gene: TRBJ2-7

CDR3nt: TGTGCCAGCAGCGTGACAGATGAGCAGTTCTTC
CDR3aa: CASSVTDEQFF
v_gene: TRBV5-6
len: 11
abundance: many
d_gene: NA
j_gene: TRBJ2-1

CDR3nt: TGTGCCAGCAGCTTTGCCCCGTCAACCTACGAGCAGTACTTC
CDR3aa: CASSFAPSTYEQYF
v_gene: TRBV4-2
len: 14
abundance: NA
d_gene: NA
j_gene: TRBJ2-7

CDR3nt: TGTGCCAGCAGCTTTAGCGGGAGGGCCGATGGAGAGCAGTACTTC
CDR3aa: CASSFSGRADGEQYF
v_gene: TRBV9
len: 15
abundance: many
d_gene: TRBD2
j_gene: TRBJ2-7

CDR3nt: TGCGCCAGCAGCCAAGGGACGGGCCTTAACACTGAAGCTTTCTTT
CDR3aa: CASSQGTGLNTEAFF
v_gene: TRBV4-1
len: 15
abundance: few
d_gene: NA
j_gene: TRBJ1-1

CDR3nt: TGCGCCAGCAGCCAAGATGGCTCCTACGAGCAGTACTTC
CDR3aa: CASSQDGSYEQYF
v_gene: TRBV4-1
len: 13
abundance: few
d_gene: NA
j_gene: TRBJ2-7

CDR3nt: TGTGCCAGTAGCAGAGGGGGAACCTACGAGCAGTACTTC
CDR3aa: CASSRGGTYEQYF
v_gene: TRBV19
len: 13
abundance: NA
d_gene: NA
j_gene: TRBJ2-7

CDR3nt: TGTGCCATCAGTGATGACAGGGGAGTCTACGAGCAGTACTTC
CDR3aa: CAISDDRGVYEQYF
v_gene: TRBV10-3
len: 14
abundance: NA
d_gene: TRBD1
j_gene: TRBJ2-7

CDR3nt: TGTGCCAGCAGTCCCCCCGCGACCTACACAGATACGCAGTATTTT
CDR3aa: CASSPPATYTDTQYF
v_gene: TRBV27
len: 15
abundance: NA
d_gene: NA
j_gene: TRBJ2-3

CDR3nt: TGTGCCAGCAGTTCATGGGAGCCAAGCACAGATACGCAGTATTTT
CDR3aa: CASSSWEPSTDTQYF
v_gene: TRBV2
len: 15
abundance: few
d_gene: NA
j_gene: TRBJ2-3

CDR3nt: TGTGCCAGCAGTGAAGGCACTAGCGTAGTCGTTGAGCAGTTCTTC
CDR3aa: CASSEGTSVVVEQFF
v_gene: TRBV2
len: 15
abundance: few
d_gene: TRBD2
j_gene: TRBJ2-1

CDR3nt: TGTGCCAGCAGTCACCTAGGACAGGGGCAAGAGACCCAGTACTTC
CDR3aa: CASSHLGQGQETQYF
v_gene: TRBV12-3/TRBV12-4
len: 15
abundance: few
d_gene: TRBD1
j_gene: TRBJ2-5

CDR3nt: TGTGCCAGCTCTTATAGCGGGGGGGCCGAAGATACGCAGTATTTT
CDR3aa: CASSYSGGAEDTQYF
v_gene: TRBV9
len: 15
abundance: few
d_gene: TRBD2
j_gene: TRBJ2-3

CDR3nt: TGTGCCAGCAGTTTATTTGCAGGGGTATCTTACAATGAGCAGTTCTTC
CDR3aa: CASSLFAGVSYNEQFF
v_gene: TRBV27
len: 16
abundance: few
d_gene: NA
j_gene: TRBJ2-1

CDR3nt: TGTGCCAGCCGCCCGAAAGACAGCTACGAGCAGTACTTC
CDR3aa: CASRPKDSYEQYF
v_gene: TRBV12-3/TRBV12-4
len: 13
abundance: many
d_gene: NA
j_gene: TRBJ2-7

CDR3nt: TGTGCCAGTACCCCTCCCCCGGGATCAAGCTCATACGGTGAAAAACTGTTTTTT
CDR3aa: CASTPPPGSSSYGEKLFF
v_gene: TRBV19
len: 18
abundance: few
d_gene: NA
j_gene: TRBJ1-4

CDR3nt: TGTGCCAGCAGTGAAGGGGAAAAACTGTTTTTT
CDR3aa: CASSEGEKLFF
v_gene: TRBV2
len: 11
abundance: few
d_gene: NA
j_gene: TRBJ1-4

CDR3nt: TGTGCCAGCAGCCAACCTTTCGGAACTAGCGGGGGCTCTACCTACTACGAGCAGTACTTC
CDR3aa: CASSQPFGTSGGSTYYEQYF
v_gene: TRBV4-2
len: 20
abundance: NA
d_gene: TRBD2
j_gene: TRBJ2-7

CDR3nt: TGTGCCATCAGTGGGGACTTTAACACCGGGGAGCTGTTTTTT
CDR3aa: CAISGDFNTGELFF
v_gene: TRBV10-3
len: 14
abundance: NA
d_gene: NA
j_gene: TRBJ2-2

CDR3nt: TGCAGTTTTGGCATTGGAAACACTGAAGCTTTCTTT
CDR3aa: CSFGIGNTEAFF
v_gene: TRBV20-1
len: 12
abundance: NA
d_gene: NA
j_gene: TRBJ1-1

CDR3nt: TGTGCCAGCAGCTTTAGCCTAGATGATAAAGAGCAGTTCTTC
CDR3aa: CASSFSLDDKEQFF
v_gene: TRBV11-3
len: 14
abundance: few
d_gene: NA
j_gene: TRBJ2-1

CDR3nt: TGTGCCAGCAGTTTGGCCGGAGGTGGAAACACCATATATTTT
CDR3aa: CASSLAGGGNTIYF
v_gene: TRBV12-3/TRBV12-4
len: 14
abundance: few
d_gene: NA
j_gene: TRBJ1-3

CDR3nt: TGCGCCAGCAGCCCTCTTGGGCCCCCGGACTACGAAAAACTGTTTTTT
CDR3aa: CASSPLGPPDYEKLFF
v_gene: TRBV4-1
len: 16
abundance: few
d_gene: NA
j_gene: TRBJ1-4

CDR3nt: TGTGCCAGCAGTTACTCGACCTATGGGGGAACCGGGGAGCTGTTTTTT
CDR3aa: CASSYSTYGGTGELFF
v_gene: TRBV6-5
len: 16
abundance: NA
d_gene: NA
j_gene: TRBJ2-2

CDR3nt: TGTGCCAGCAGCCCGTCATTGGCCTACGAGCAGTACTTC
CDR3aa: CASSPSLAYEQYF
v_gene: TRBV28
len: 13
abundance: NA
d_gene: NA
j_gene: TRBJ2-7

CDR3nt: TGTGCCAGCAGTGAAGCGCGGGACAGGGGGATCGAGACCCAGTACTTC
CDR3aa: CASSEARDRGIETQYF
v_gene: TRBV6-1
len: 16
abundance: NA
d_gene: TRBD1
j_gene: TRBJ2-5

CDR3nt: TGTGCCAGCAGTCAGGAGGGGCAGGGATACGCTGAAGCTTTCTTT
CDR3aa: CASSQEGQGYAEAFF
v_gene: TRBV28
len: 15
abundance: NA
d_gene: NA
j_gene: TRBJ1-1

CDR3nt: TGTGCCACCGAGCCACGAACGGGGGGCACAGATACGCAGTATTTT
CDR3aa: CATEPRTGGTDTQYF
v_gene: TRBV15
len: 15
abundance: NA
d_gene: NA
j_gene: TRBJ2-3

CDR3nt: TGTGCCAGCAGTTCCGTACAGGGGCCCACTAATGAAAAACTGTTTTTT
CDR3aa: CASSSVQGPTNEKLFF
v_gene: TRBV27
len: 16
abundance: NA
d_gene: TRBD1
j_gene: TRBJ1-4

CDR3nt: TGCAGTGCCACCGAGGGGGCGTACGAGCAGTACTTC
CDR3aa: CSATEGAYEQYF
v_gene: TRBV20-1
len: 12
abundance: NA
d_gene: TRBD1
j_gene: TRBJ2-7

CDR3nt: TGCAGCGTTGAACAGACAGGGTCGGCTGGGGCCAACGTCCTGACTTTC
CDR3aa: CSVEQTGSAGANVLTF
v_gene: TRBV29-1
len: 16
abundance: few
d_gene: TRBD1
j_gene: TRBJ2-6

CDR3nt: TGCGCCAGCAGCCAAGAAGGGGGAAGGACCCAAGAGACCCAGTACTTC
CDR3aa: CASSQEGGRTQETQYF
v_gene: TRBV4-1
len: 16
abundance: NA
d_gene: NA
j_gene: TRBJ2-5

CDR3nt: TGTGCCAGCAGCCCGCCCCCGACAGGATTCTCCTACGAGCAGTACTTC
CDR3aa: CASSPPPTGFSYEQYF
v_gene: TRBV7-9
len: 16
abundance: NA
d_gene: NA
j_gene: TRBJ2-7

CDR3nt: TGCGCCAGCAGAACGTGGAGCGGGGTCTACAATGAGCAGTTCTTC
CDR3aa: CASRTWSGVYNEQFF
v_gene: TRBV10-2
len: 15
abundance: NA
d_gene: TRBD2
j_gene: TRBJ2-1

CDR3nt: TGTGCCATCAGTGCGGAAGGGACAGGGGTTGGCTACGAGCAGTACTTC
CDR3aa: CAISAEGTGVGYEQYF
v_gene: TRBV10-3
len: 16
abundance: NA
d_gene: TRBD1
j_gene: TRBJ2-7

CDR3nt: TGTGCCAGCAGCCCATCCTTGGCCGGGGGAGACACTGAAGCTTTCTTT
CDR3aa: CASSPSLAGGDTEAFF
v_gene: TRBV7-9
len: 16
abundance: NA
d_gene: NA
j_gene: TRBJ1-1

CDR3nt: TGCGCCAGCAGTGTGGGGCCCACATCCTACAATGAGCAGTTCTTC
CDR3aa: CASSVGPTSYNEQFF
v_gene: TRBV10-2
len: 15
abundance: NA
d_gene: NA
j_gene: TRBJ2-1

CDR3nt: TGCGCCAGCAGCCAAGATTCCTCCTCCTACAATGAGCAGTTCTTC
CDR3aa: CASSQDSSSYNEQFF
v_gene: TRBV4-1
len: 15
abundance: NA
d_gene: NA
j_gene: TRBJ2-1

CDR3nt: TGTGCCAGCAGTTATCCGGGACAGGGGGTTCACGGCACCGGGGAGCTGTTTTTT
CDR3aa: CASSYPGQGVHGTGELFF
v_gene: TRBV6-2/TRBV6-3
len: 18
abundance: medium-sized
d_gene: TRBD1
j_gene: TRBJ2-2

CDR3nt: TGCAGTGCTAGAGCGGACGGGAGGGCCACAGATACGCAGTATTTT
CDR3aa: CSARADGRATDTQYF
v_gene: TRBV20-1
len: 15
abundance: many
d_gene: TRBD2
j_gene: TRBJ2-3

CDR3nt: TGTGCCAGCAGCCGGGGGCTTCCCAACGAGCAGTACTTC
CDR3aa: CASSRGLPNEQYF
v_gene: TRBV11-2
len: 13
abundance: NA
d_gene: NA
j_gene: TRBJ2-7

CDR3nt: TGTGCCAGCAGTACGGGGGTCTCGGCTGAAGCTTTCTTT
CDR3aa: CASSTGVSAEAFF
v_gene: TRBV6-6
len: 13
abundance: NA
d_gene: NA
j_gene: TRBJ1-1

CDR3nt: TGTGCCAGCAGTTTAGTTTCAGGTACTTACGAGCAGTACTTC
CDR3aa: CASSLVSGTYEQYF
v_gene: TRBV12-3/TRBV12-4
len: 14
abundance: NA
d_gene: NA
j_gene: TRBJ2-7

CDR3nt: TGCAGCGTTCCGCTAGCGGGATGGAACACTGAAGCTTTCTTT
CDR3aa: CSVPLAGWNTEAFF
v_gene: TRBV29-1
len: 14
abundance: NA
d_gene: NA
j_gene: TRBJ1-1

CDR3nt: TGCGCCAGCAGCTTTGCTAGCAGGGAGGGAGATACGCAGTATTTT
CDR3aa: CASSFASREGDTQYF
v_gene: TRBV5-1
len: 15
abundance: few
d_gene: TRBD2
j_gene: TRBJ2-3

CDR3nt: TGCGCCAGCAGCCAAGATGGTCACTCCCTCTCTGGAAACACCATATATTTT
CDR3aa: CASSQDGHSLSGNTIYF
v_gene: TRBV4-3
len: 17
abundance: few
d_gene: NA
j_gene: TRBJ1-3

CDR3nt: TGCGCCAGCAGCCAAGTTGGGCCGAACACTGAAGCTTTCTTT
CDR3aa: CASSQVGPNTEAFF
v_gene: TRBV4-1
len: 14
abundance: few
d_gene: NA
j_gene: TRBJ1-1

CDR3nt: TGTGCCAGCAGCTTAGTTCTAGGGTCCTACAATGAGCAGTTCTTC
CDR3aa: CASSLVLGSYNEQFF
v_gene: TRBV7-6
len: 15
abundance: NA
d_gene: NA
j_gene: TRBJ2-1

CDR3nt: TGTGCCAGTAGTAGCGGGGGTTATTTCAATGAGCAGTTCTTC
CDR3aa: CASSSGGYFNEQFF
v_gene: TRBV19
len: 14
abundance: few
d_gene: TRBD2
j_gene: TRBJ2-1

CDR3nt: TGCGCCAGCAGCCAAGTGGGGACTAGCGGGACCCGCTCGGGGCAGTACGAGCAGTACTTC
CDR3aa: CASSQVGTSGTRSGQYEQYF
v_gene: TRBV4-1
len: 20
abundance: NA
d_gene: TRBD2
j_gene: TRBJ2-7